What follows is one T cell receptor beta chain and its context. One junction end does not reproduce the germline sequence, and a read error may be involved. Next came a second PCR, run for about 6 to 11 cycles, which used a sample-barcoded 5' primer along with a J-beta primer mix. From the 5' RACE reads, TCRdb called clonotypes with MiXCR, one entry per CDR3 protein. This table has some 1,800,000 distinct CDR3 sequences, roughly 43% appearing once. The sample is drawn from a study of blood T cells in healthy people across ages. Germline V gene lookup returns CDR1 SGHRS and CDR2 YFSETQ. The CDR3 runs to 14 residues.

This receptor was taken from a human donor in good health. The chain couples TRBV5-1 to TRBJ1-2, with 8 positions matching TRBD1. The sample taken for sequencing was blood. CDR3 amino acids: CASSDPGQGIGCTF. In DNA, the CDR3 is TGCGCCAGCAGCGACCCAGGACAGGGAATCGGCTGCACCTTC.